This TCR beta chain was documented in a study of blood T cell repertoires in COVID-19 (dated by TCRdb to the early 2020s). About the study as a whole: Samples from collaborators originated in the United States, Italy and Spain and spanned both the acute and convalescent phases of COVID-19. The material from the prospective study consisted of cDNA or gDNA derived from T cells, B-cell-depleted T cells, or PBMCs. The dataset comprised deeply sampled blood TCRbeta repertoires from subjects exposed to, actively infected with, or recovered from COVID-19. Where available, HLA class I and class II types were taken from metadata supplied by the sample provider and were not determined by assay-based typing. The repertoires were released in a freely available public database intended as a resource for research on the immune response to SARS-CoV-2. Nearly every sample came with metadata listing a de-identified subject ID, COVID-19 status, age in years and sex. The samples were drawn from the first 160 participants of the ongoing ImmuneRACE study and from 1,254 subjects provided by 6 global collaborators. The paper as a whole reports these results and caveats: Clinical and demographic metadata were provided uncurated, with the amount varying by source and participant.

TCRbeta CDR3 regions were amplified from genomic DNA using the immunoSEQ Assay, a bias-controlled multiplex PCR. The original pipeline was this. The number of nucleated cells in each sample was estimated from the amplification of reference gene primers within the assay. To quantify the absolute abundance of each unique TCRbeta CDR3 rearrangement, sequence reads were collapsed and filtered. For each sample, productive Simpson clonality was calculated by taking the square root of Simpson's diversity index across productive rearrangements. This is the immuneACCESS table as TCRdb keeps it, with only in-frame sequences that have V and J called. A part of the clones is gone; compared with another copy, unresolved V genes explain less than half, and the rest is unexplained. V, J and clone size derive from that table, while D and trimming were established from the DNA sequence. Here the sample has 90,000 to 120,000 clones; 55% to 75% occur a single time. Around 1.9% of the sample is taken by the ten largest.

As to this clone: Its binding antigen is unknown. No base quality information exists; no much larger clone differs at one position.

The collaborating institutions used their own protocols to collect whole blood in K2EDTA tubes. For TCRbeta analysis, collaborator samples were shipped as frozen whole blood, as isolated PBMCs, or as DNA extracted from either sample type. A distance of 12 bases separates the germline ends of V and J, which lose 4 bases and 3 bases respectively. Spanning cysteine to phenylalanine, the CDR3 consists of 14 amino acids. Of all the DNA, just the CDR3 is kept, 42 bases in frame from base 1. CDR1 and CDR2 are read off the germline V gene (reference sequence) as LNHDA and SQIVND. The chain uses TRBV19 and TRBJ1-1; the D gene is not confidently resolved. The sequencing input was peripheral blood. This receptor was identified in a middle-aged woman with acute or convalescent COVID-19. The nucleotides are TGTGCCAGTAGTACCTCCGGAGGGTACACTGAAGCTTTCTTT. This is translated as CASSTSGGYTEAFF.